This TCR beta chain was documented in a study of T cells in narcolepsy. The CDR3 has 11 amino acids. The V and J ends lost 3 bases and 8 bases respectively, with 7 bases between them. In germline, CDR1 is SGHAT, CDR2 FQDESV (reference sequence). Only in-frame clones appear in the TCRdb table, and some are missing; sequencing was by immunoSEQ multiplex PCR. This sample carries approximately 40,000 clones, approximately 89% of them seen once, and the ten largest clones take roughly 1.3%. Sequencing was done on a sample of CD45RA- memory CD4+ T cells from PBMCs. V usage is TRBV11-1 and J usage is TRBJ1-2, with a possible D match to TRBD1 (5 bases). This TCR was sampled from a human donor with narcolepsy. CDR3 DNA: TGTGCCAGCAGCTTTCGGGGCGGCTACACCTTC. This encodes CASSFRGGYTF.